This T cell receptor beta chain stems from a study of control samples from healthy donors and cancer patients. CDR1 is MNHEY, CDR2 SVGAGI, per germline. Trimming cost V 6 bases and J 3 bases, with 9 bases left between them. This CDR3 contains 13 residues. Method: immunoSEQ multiplex PCR; TCRdb's copy keeps in-frame clones and lacks some. Among 130,000 to 150,000 clones listed, more than 85% were seen once. This clone has a single count. The clonotype originates from a man aged 25-40 years in good health. The sequencing input was blood. The rearrangement links TRBV6-5 to TRBJ1-5; D ambiguous. CDR3 in DNA: TGTGCCAGCAGCGCGCGGGACAATCAGCCCCAGCATTTT. It encodes CASSARDNQPQHF.